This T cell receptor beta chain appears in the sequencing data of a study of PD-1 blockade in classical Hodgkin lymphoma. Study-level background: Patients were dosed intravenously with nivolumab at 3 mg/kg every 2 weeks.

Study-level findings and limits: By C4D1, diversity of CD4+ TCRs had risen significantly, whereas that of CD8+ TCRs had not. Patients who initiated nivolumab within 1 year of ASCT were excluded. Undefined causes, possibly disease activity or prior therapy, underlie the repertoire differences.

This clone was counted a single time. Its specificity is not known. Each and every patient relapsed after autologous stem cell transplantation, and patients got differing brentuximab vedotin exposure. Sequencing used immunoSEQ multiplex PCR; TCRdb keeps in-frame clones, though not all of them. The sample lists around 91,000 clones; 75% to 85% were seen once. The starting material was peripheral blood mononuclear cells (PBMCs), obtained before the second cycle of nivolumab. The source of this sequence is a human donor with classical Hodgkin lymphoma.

CDR3 in DNA: TGCGCCAGCAGCCAAGTAACCGATAACACCGGGGAGCTGTTTTTT. As protein: CASSQVTDNTGELFF. The chain couples TRBV4-1 to TRBJ2-2, with D unresolved. Per the germline V gene, CDR1 is MGHRA and CDR2 is YSYEKL. The V gene lost 1 base and the J gene lost 2 bases, with 8 bases spanning the gap. The CDR3 spans 15 residues.